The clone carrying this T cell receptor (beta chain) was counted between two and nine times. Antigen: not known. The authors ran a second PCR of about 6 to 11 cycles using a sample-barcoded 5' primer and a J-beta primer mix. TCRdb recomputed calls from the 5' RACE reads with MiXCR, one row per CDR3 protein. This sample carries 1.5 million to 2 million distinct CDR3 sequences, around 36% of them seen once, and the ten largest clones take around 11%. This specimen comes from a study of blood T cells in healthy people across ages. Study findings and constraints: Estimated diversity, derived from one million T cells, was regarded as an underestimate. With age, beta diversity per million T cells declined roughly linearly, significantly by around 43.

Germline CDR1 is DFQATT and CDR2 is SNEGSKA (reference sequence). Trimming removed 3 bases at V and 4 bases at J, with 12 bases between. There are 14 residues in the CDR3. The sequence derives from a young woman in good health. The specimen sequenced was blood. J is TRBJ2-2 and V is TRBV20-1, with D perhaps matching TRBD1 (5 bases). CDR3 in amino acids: CSASGSTGTGELFF. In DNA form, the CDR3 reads TGCAGTGCTAGTGGATCCACAGGCACCGGGGAGCTGTTTTTT.